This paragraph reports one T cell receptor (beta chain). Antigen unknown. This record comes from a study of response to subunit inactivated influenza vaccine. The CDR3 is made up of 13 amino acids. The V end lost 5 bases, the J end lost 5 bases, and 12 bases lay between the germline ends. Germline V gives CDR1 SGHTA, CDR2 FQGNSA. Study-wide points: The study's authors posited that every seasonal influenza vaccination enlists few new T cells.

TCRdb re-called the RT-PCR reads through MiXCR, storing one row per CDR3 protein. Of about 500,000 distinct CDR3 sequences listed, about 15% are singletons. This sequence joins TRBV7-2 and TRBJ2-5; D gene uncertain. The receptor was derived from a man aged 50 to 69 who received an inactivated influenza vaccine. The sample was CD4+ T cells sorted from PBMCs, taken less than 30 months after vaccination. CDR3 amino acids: CASSRGNAETQYF. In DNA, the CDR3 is TGTGCCAGCAGCCGCGGAAATGCTGAGACCCAGTACTTC.